The 27 T cell receptor beta chains given below trace back to one sample, sequenced in a study of T cell responses to AZD1222 COVID-19 vaccine. Assay: immunoSEQ multiplex PCR; the TCRdb copy retains only in-frame clones and omits some. This table has 110,000 or so clones, about 90% appearing once. Sample: peripheral blood, taken on day 0 of AZD1222 vaccination. The receptor set was obtained from an adult in good health.

The chain carries TRBV6-6 and TRBJ1-2; weak D call: TRBD1 (6 bases). The V end lost 3 bases, the J end lost 5 bases, and 16 bases lay between the germline ends. The V gene's germline CDR1 is MNHNY and CDR2 SVGAGI (reference sequence). The CDR3 is 15 residues long. The CDR3, as DNA: TGTGCCAGCAGTTATCTTACGACAGGTGGTTATGGCTACACCTTC. Translating gives CASSYLTTGGYGYTF.

V and J are TRBV12-3 or TRBV12-4 and TRBJ1-5; no clear D gene. The CDR3 consists of 12 residues. Trimming took off 2 bases at V and 9 bases at J, with 8 bases between the two ends. The CDR3 region is CASSLTAAPQHF. CDR3 nucleotide sequence: TGTGCCAGCAGTTTAACCGCAGCGCCCCAGCATTTT.

This sequence joins TRBV5-5 and TRBJ1-2; 7 nucleotides match TRBD1. Germline assignment: CDR1 SGHKS and CDR2 YYEKEE (reference sequence). V gave up 4 bases and J gave up 0 bases; unmatched junction bases: 6. The CDR3 loop spans 15 amino acids. The CDR3 sequence is CASSEQGWANYGYTF. CDR3 sequence (DNA): TGTGCCAGCAGCGAACAGGGGTGGGCTAACTATGGCTACACCTTC.

The DNA of the CDR3 is TGTGCCAGTACCTCCTTTGAAAAACTGTTTTTT. As protein: CASTSFEKLFF. The chain recombines TRBV19 with TRBJ1-4; D gene ambiguous. Between the trimmed V and J ends, which lost 7 bases and 7 bases, there was a span of 7 bases. CDR1 LNHDA and CDR2 SQIVND come from the germline V gene (reference sequence). The CDR3 covers 11 residues.

V is TRBV4-1 and J is TRBJ2-7; 15 bases line up with TRBD2. This CDR3 comprises 15 residues. Per germline, CDR1 MGHRA and CDR2 YSYEKL. V dropped 2 bases and J dropped 6; count of bases not matched to a gene: 2. CDR3: CASSQPGLAGGEQYF. CDR3 nucleotide sequence: TGCGCCAGCAGCCAACCGGGACTAGCGGGAGGCGAGCAGTACTTC.

The chain combines TRBV6-6 with TRBJ1-1; 7 positions match TRBD1. Germline V CDR1 and CDR2: MNHNY, SVGAGI (reference sequence). The CDR3 has 15 residues. V gave up 4 bases and J gave up 4 bases; unmatched junction bases: 9. CDR3: CASSFSGGWGTEAFF. CDR3 nucleotides: TGTGCCAGCAGTTTTTCAGGGGGGTGGGGCACTGAAGCTTTCTTT.

This clone came up once. The rearrangement joins TRBV6-2 or TRBV6-3 to TRBJ1-2; no clear D. Between the trimmed V and J ends, which lost 0 bases and 4 bases, there was a span of 9 bases. Germline assignment: CDR1 MNHEY and CDR2 SVGEGT. There are 14 residues in the CDR3. This CDR3 is CASSYSVQFYGYTF. For the CDR3, the DNA is TGTGCCAGCAGTTACTCGGTACAGTTCTATGGCTACACCTTC.

The chain carries TRBV28 and TRBJ2-1; the match to TRBD2 covers 8 bases. Germline V gene lookup returns CDR1 MDHEN and CDR2 SYDVKM. Trimming at V came to 4 bases and at J to 6 bases, leaving 8 bases not matched to a gene. The CDR3 covers 15 residues. The CDR3 sequence: CASSSRTSRANEQFF. The CDR3 coding sequence is TGTGCCAGCAGTTCCAGGACTAGCCGGGCCAATGAGCAGTTCTTC. The complete variable domain, with remaining parts taken from reference TRBV28 and TRBJ2-1, reads DVKVTQSSRYLVKRTGEKVFLECVQDMDHENMFWYRQDPGLGLRLIYFSYDVKMKEKGDIPEGYSVSREKKERFSLILESASTNQTSMYLCASSSRTSRANEQFFGPGTRLTVL.

Of note for this clone: At one of its ends the junction is not consistent with the germline gene, which may arise from a read error. The chain is built from TRBV5-1 and TRBJ2-3; D is undetermined. Germline CDR1 reads SGHRS; CDR2 reads YFSETQ. The CDR3 spans 16 residues. For the CDR3, the DNA is TGCGCCAGCAGCTTGGACCCAATTTCCCGCACGGATACGCAGTATTTT. Its translation: CASSLDPISRTDTQYF.

The chain couples TRBV3-1 (or the pseudogene TRBV3-2) to TRBJ1-5; tentative D call: TRBD1 (5 bases). The V gene's germline CDR1 is LGHDT and CDR2 YNNKEL (reference sequence). The length of the CDR3 is 16 residues. Trimming removed 0 bases at V and 2 bases at J, with 11 bases between. This chain's CDR3 is CASSQESGGGNQPQHF. DNA for the CDR3: TGTGCCAGCAGCCAAGAATCCGGGGGAGGCAATCAGCCCCAGCATTTT.

The rearrangement joins TRBV5-1 to TRBJ1-2; D gene ambiguous. Germline V gives CDR1 SGHRS, CDR2 YFSETQ. V was cut by 2 bases and J by 7 bases, with 12 bases left in between. This CDR3 is 13 amino acids long. The CDR3 nucleotides read TGCGCCAGCAGCTTAGGCACGACTGCTGGCTACACCTTC. It translates to CASSLGTTAGYTF.

The chain employs TRBV30 and TRBJ1-4; D is unresolved. Germline values: CDR1 GTSNPN, CDR2 SVGIG (reference sequence). V was cut by 1 base and J by 8 bases, with 2 bases left in between. The CDR3 sequence is 10 residues long. DNA for the CDR3: TGTGCCTGGAGTGACGAAAAACTGTTTTTT. It translates to CAWSDEKLFF.

The chain recombines TRBV30 with TRBJ2-2; D unclear. In germline, CDR1 is GTSNPN, CDR2 SVGIG (reference sequence). Trimming took 2 bases from V and 6 from J, leaving 7 bases between them. The CDR3 is 12 residues long. The CDR3 reads CAWSPGPGELFF. In nucleotides, the CDR3 is TGTGCCTGGAGTCCCGGCCCCGGGGAGCTGTTTTTT. The variable domain in full, completed from reference TRBV30 and TRBJ2-2, reads SQTIHQWPATLVQPVGSPLSLECTVEGTSNPNLYWYRQAAGRGLQLLFYSVGIGQISSEVPQNLSASRPQDRQFILSSKKLLLSDSGFYLCAWSPGPGELFFGEGSRLTVL.

The CDR3 sequence: CASSREAFF. CDR3 nucleotides: TGTGCCAGCAGTCGTGAAGCTTTCTTT. The V and J genes are TRBV7-3 and TRBJ1-1; no clear D. The V gene's germline CDR1 is SGHTA and CDR2 FQGTGA. The CDR3 loop spans 9 amino acids. V lost 6 bases, J lost 7 bases, and 3 bases lay in between.

V usage is TRBV2 and J usage is TRBJ1-3; D is uncertain. CDR3 size: 12 residues. Germline CDR1 is SNHLY and CDR2 is FYNNEI. V lost 3 bases, J lost 8 bases, and 8 bases lay in between. CDR3 in amino acids: CASSEEADTIYF. CDR3 DNA: TGTGCCAGCAGTGAGGAAGCAGACACCATATATTTT.

J is TRBJ2-7 and V is TRBV5-4; D is possibly TRBD2 (6 bases). Germline V gives CDR1 SGHNT, CDR2 YYREEE (reference sequence). The CDR3 spans 14 residues. V was cut by 5 bases and J by 2 bases, with 14 bases left in between. As DNA, the CDR3 is TGTGCCAGCAGTTGGGGCGCGGGGACCTACGAGCAGTACTTC. Translating gives CASSWGAGTYEQYF.

Written as DNA, the CDR3 is TGTGCCAGCAGCCCTAGGACAGTCTCTGGCACCGGGGAGCTGTTTTTT. Its translation is CASSPRTVSGTGELFF. The rearrangement joins TRBV5-6 to TRBJ2-2; D is perhaps TRBD1 (6 bases). V lost 4 bases and J 4 bases, leaving 17 bases between the germline ends. CDR1 is SGHDT, CDR2 YYEEEE, per germline. The CDR3 totals 16 residues.

This clone was detected once. This rearrangement joins TRBV19 to TRBJ2-6; D may be TRBD1 (6 bases). Germline-derived CDR1 and CDR2 are LNHDA and SQIVND (reference sequence). V was pared by 5 bases and J by 0 bases, with 20 bases between. The CDR3 has 19 amino acids. The CDR3 protein is CASSSVQGRLISGANVLTF. As DNA, the CDR3 is TGTGCCAGTAGTTCGGTGCAGGGGAGACTTATCTCTGGGGCCAACGTCCTGACTTTC.

This clone occurred once. The chain is built from TRBV19 and TRBJ2-7, with TRBD1 matching over 7 bases. The V gene end was trimmed by 3 bases and the J gene end by 2 bases; junction bases not matched to a gene: 4. Germline V gives CDR1 LNHDA, CDR2 SQIVND (reference sequence). The CDR3 contains 14 residues. The CDR3 sequence: CASSIGDSTYEQYF. The CDR3 DNA follows: TGTGCCAGTAGTATTGGGGACAGTACCTACGAGCAGTACTTC.

The chain employs TRBV7-8 and TRBJ2-7; 7 nucleotides match TRBD1. The V segment lost 0 bases and the J segment 5 bases; nucleotides outside the gene matches: 4. This CDR3 contains 14 residues. Germline loops: CDR1 SGHVS, CDR2 FQNEAQ. CDR3 region: CASSLANRGNEQYF. In nucleotides, the CDR3 is TGTGCCAGCAGCTTAGCGAACAGGGGTAACGAGCAGTACTTC.

The chain is built from TRBV20-1 and TRBJ1-1; TRBD1 agrees at 8 bases. Germline CDR1 reads DFQATT; CDR2 reads SNEGSKA (reference sequence). There are 11 residues in the CDR3. The ends lost 6 bases at V and 10 bases at J; junction bases unmatched: 7. In DNA, the CDR3 is TGCAGTGCGGCGACAGACAGGGGAGCTTTCTTT. Amino acid sequence: CSAATDRGAFF.

V gene TRBV21-1 combines with J gene TRBJ1-1; the table gives TRBD1 as D, unverified against the DNA. TRBV21-1 is a documented pseudogene. The CDR3 extends over 14 amino acids. As DNA, the CDR3 is TGTGCCAGCAGCGAAACAGGGGGTAAAACTGAAGCTTTCTTT. This encodes CASSETGGKTEAFF.

The chain couples TRBV4-1 to TRBJ1-1; D is ambiguous. The germline V gene encodes CDR1 MGHRA and CDR2 YSYEKL. Between the trimmed V and J ends, which lost 3 bases and 7 bases, there was a span of 6 bases. The CDR3 consists of 11 residues. CDR3 nucleotides: TGCGCCAGCAGCCAGGACGTTGAAGCTTTCTTT. Protein: CASSQDVEAFF.

This CDR3 is CASSPLPGTGNTIYF. CDR3 in DNA: TGTGCCAGCAGCCCCCTCCCTGGAACTGGAAACACCATATATTTT. This chain links TRBV11-2 with TRBJ1-3; D not resolved. The CDR3 consists of 15 residues. The V end was cut by 5 bases, the J end by 2 bases, with 13 bases between. Per germline, CDR1 SGHAT and CDR2 FQNNGV. Based on the CDR3 plus reference TRBV11-2 and TRBJ1-3, the full variable domain is EAGVAQSPRYKIIEKRQSVAFWCNPISGHATLYWYQQILGQGPKLLIQFQNNGVVDDSQLPKDRFSAERLKGVDSTLKIQPAKLEDSAVYLCASSPLPGTGNTIYFGEGSWLTVV.

The chain combines TRBV2 with TRBJ2-6; D ambiguous. The CDR3 consists of 15 residues. From germline, CDR1 is SNHLY and CDR2 FYNNEI. Trimming cost V 2 bases and J 0 bases, with 5 bases left between them. The CDR3 loop reads CASSELSSGANVLTF. The CDR3 DNA reads as TGTGCCAGCAGTGAACTCAGCTCTGGGGCCAACGTCCTGACTTTC.

This clone was seen a single time. The same CDR3 arises from other DNA sequences in this sample as well. The chain combines TRBV5-1 with TRBJ2-5; D is unclear. V was pared by 3 bases and J by 2 bases, with 2 bases between. Germline CDR1 and CDR2: SGHRS and YFSETQ. The CDR3 runs 11 residues. The CDR3 bases are TGCGCCAGCAGCTCACAAGAGACCCAGTACTTC. Translated, it gives CASSSQETQYF.

The chain couples TRBV6-1 to TRBJ1-2, with D possibly TRBD1 on 6 matching bases. CDR1 and CDR2 from the germline V gene are MNHNS and SASEGT. Trimming shortened V by 2 bases and J by 0 bases, and 10 bases separated the two germline ends. CDR3 length equals 15 residues. CDR3 amino acids: CASSEQGTPNYGYTF. CDR3 nucleotide sequence: TGTGCCAGCAGTGAACAGGGGACACCTAACTATGGCTACACCTTC.